This T cell receptor beta chain was profiled in a study of CD8+ T cells in alopecia areata. Study background: Grafting placed skin from approximately 6-12-month-old C3H/HeJ donors with spontaneous alopecia onto roughly 7-10-week-old female C3H/HeJ mice.

The CDR3 spans 13 residues. The V end was cut by 0 bases, the J end by 2 bases, with 3 bases between. The germline gives CDR1 LGHNA, CDR2 YNLKQL (reference sequence). On this clone itself: Its antigen is currently unknown. Here the gene names and germline are mouse. The CDR3 goes on 4 residues after the read ends, and that part is filled in from the germline J gene.

The authors extracted RNA and reverse transcribed it into cDNA as the sequencing template. The data were produced by immunoSEQ multiplex PCR, yet TCRdb's version contains in-frame clones alone and is incomplete. The sample presents over 100,000 clones, none singletons. General study results and limits: Normal scalp had lower clonality than lesional scalp, with alopecia totalis/universalis lesions showing this most strongly. Scalp sequencing captures resident alphabeta T cells of normal skin too.

Sequencing was carried out using lesional skin. The V and J genes are TRBV5 and TRBJ2-5; D uncertain. This TCR came from a C3H/HeJ mouse with alopecia areata. The MHC haplotype of this mouse line is H2-k. CDR3 DNA, as far as it was read: TGTGCCAGCAGCCAAGACATCCAAGAC. Translating gives CASSQDIQD. Given in full, the CDR3 is CASSQDIQDTQYF.